This entry concerns a single T cell receptor beta chain. This sample stems from a study of T-cell memory formation after mild COVID-19. TCRdb reprocessed the 5' RACE reads via MiXCR and lists one record per CDR3 protein. Of 360,000 or so distinct CDR3 sequences listed, approximately 27% were seen once; the top ten hold roughly 13%. Germline V gene lookup returns CDR1 SQVTM and CDR2 ANQGSEA. This CDR3 is 15 amino acids long. J gave up 4 bases and V 7 bases, and 14 bases lay outside the gene matches. The origin of this receptor is an adult woman who had mild COVID-19 (a few samples of this study predate the infection). Cell type and time point are not known. Material for sequencing was PBMCs or a T cell subset sorted from them (not recorded which). The V and J genes are TRBV29-1 and TRBJ1-2; 8 bases map to TRBD1. CDR3 sequence: CSAGVQGAVSYGYTF. The CDR3, as DNA: TGCAGCGCAGGGGTTCAGGGGGCGGTCAGCTATGGCTACACCTTC.